The 21 T cell receptor beta chains given below trace back to one sample, sequenced in a study of T cells in Graves' hyperthyroidism and ophthalmopathy (dated by TCRdb to about 2019). Library preparation was by multiplex PCR. Instrument on record: Illumina HiSeq 2000. Amplification of TCR beta CDR3 regions was carried out from RNA transcripts. The TCR CDR3 was subjected to a first round of RT-PCR using the HTBI primer set and the Qiagen OneStep RT-PCR kit. Using fastp at Q25 and MiXCR, TCRdb reprocessed the public reads and kept productive beta chains. Every CDR3 protein is listed once, alongside the most common genes and DNA of its rows. A total of about 350,000 distinct CDR3 sequences appear in this sample, 18% of them only once. Of the sample, 15% to 17% falls within the top ten clones. The sample consisted of blood. The receptors originated from a woman between 40 and 55 years old with Graves' ophthalmopathy.

This clonotype appeared many times. V and J are TRBV28 and TRBJ1-5; 12 bases fit TRBD1. The CDR3 spans 17 residues. Germline CDR1 and CDR2: MDHEN and SYDVKM. Germline trimming cut 4 bases from V and 6 bases from J; bases unmatched to any gene: 10. The CDR3 region has the DNA TGTGCCAGCAGTTCGTATACCGGGACAGGGGGCGGTCAGCCCCAGCATTTT. It encodes CASSSYTGTGGGQPQHF.

CDR3 sequence (DNA): TGTGCCAGCAGCTTAGCGGGACAGAACGAGCAGTACTTC. Protein: CASSLAGQNEQYF. The J gene is TRBJ2-7, the V gene TRBV7-9, with TRBD1 matching over 7 bases. CDR1 is SEHNR, CDR2 FQNEAQ, per germline (reference sequence). CDR3 length equals 13 residues. The ends lost 0 bases at V and 5 bases at J; junction bases unmatched: 1.

This clonotype occurred many times. The chain combines TRBV2 with TRBJ2-5; unclear D gene. The CDR3 extends over 15 amino acids. From germline, CDR1 is SNHLY and CDR2 FYNNEI. The ends were cut back, 6 bases at V and 7 bases at J, with 21 bases in the middle. The CDR3: CASSPMRPPGGTQYF. CDR3 coding DNA: TGTGCCAGCAGCCCTATGCGACCCCCCGGTGGGACCCAGTACTTC.

This clonotype was seen only once. The V call is TRBV27, the J call TRBJ1-2, with D tentatively TRBD1 (5 bases). The germline CDR1 and CDR2 sequences are MNHEY and SMNVEV (reference sequence). V lost 7 bases and J 4 bases, leaving 22 bases between the germline ends. This CDR3 comprises 16 residues. CDR3 sequence (DNA): TGTGCCAGCACCGAGTTTATTGGCGGGGCGAGCTATGGCTACACCTTC. It specifies CASTEFIGGASYGYTF.

The chain combines TRBV7-9 with TRBJ1-5; 8 nucleotides line up with TRBD1. Germline CDR1 and CDR2: SEHNR and FQNEAQ (reference sequence). Losses at the gene ends were 8 bases for V and 2 bases for J; bases not matched to a gene: 5. The CDR3 runs 14 residues. In DNA, the CDR3 is TGTGCCAGCGGCCAGGGGGCTGGCAATCAGCCCCAGCATTTT. It translates to CASGQGAGNQPQHF.

In this sample, this clonotype turned up many times. The CDR3 bases are TGTGCCTGCAACCATCAGGGGATGGATTGGACTGAAGCTTTCTTT. As protein: CACNHQGMDWTEAFF. J is TRBJ1-1 and V is TRBV30; a possible D gene is TRBD1 (6 bases). Germline V gives CDR1 GTSNPN, CDR2 SVGIG (reference sequence). V lost 6 bases to trimming and J lost 5 bases, with 22 bases between them. This CDR3 is 15 amino acids long.

This clonotype showed up many times. CDR3 in DNA: TGTGCCAGCAGCACAAATCAGGGAAGAGGGCATTACGAGCAGTACTTC. Translated, it gives CASSTNQGRGHYEQYF. This chain uses TRBV13 with TRBJ2-7; D may be TRBD1 or TRBD2 (5 bases each). In germline, CDR1 is PRHDT, CDR2 FYEKMQ (reference sequence). The CDR3 spans 16 residues. Trimming took off 5 bases at V and 4 bases at J, with 21 bases between the two ends.

This clonotype has a single count. The V and J genes are TRBV20-1 and TRBJ2-7, with TRBD2 matching over 10 bases. The germline V gene has CDR1 DFQATT and CDR2 SNEGSKA (reference sequence). V shed 6 bases, J shed 0 bases, and the junction held 5 bases outside the gene matches. The CDR3 spans 14 residues. The DNA for the CDR3 is TGCAGTGCAACGACTAGCGGGCGCTCCTACGAGCAGTACTTC. Translated, it gives CSATTSGRSYEQYF.

This clonotype occurred many times. The rearrangement links TRBV12-3 or TRBV12-4 to TRBJ2-7, with D perhaps matching TRBD1 (5 bases). CDR3 length: 13 amino acids. Trimming removed 5 bases from V and 5 bases from J, with 13 bases in between. The DNA for the CDR3 is TGTGCCAGCAGTCAGGGCCCGTGGAACGAGCAGTACTTC. This gives the protein CASSQGPWNEQYF.

Many counts were recorded for this clonotype. The chain recombines TRBV28 with TRBJ2-5; D is possibly TRBD1 (6 bases). The CDR3 is 12 amino acids. The germline V gene encodes CDR1 MDHEN and CDR2 SYDVKM. Trimming stripped 5 bases from V and 5 bases from J, with 9 bases between. This CDR3 reads CASSAQGETQYF. The CDR3 nucleotides are TGTGCCAGCAGTGCCCAGGGGGAGACCCAGTACTTC.

There are many counts of this clonotype. The rearrangement joins TRBV7-8 to TRBJ2-7; 13 nucleotides align to TRBD2. V lost 1 base and J lost 7; bases outside the gene matches: 4. The CDR3 is 15 residues long. Germline lookup yields CDR1 SGHVS and CDR2 FQNEAQ. The CDR3 sequence is CASSLGRTSGGEQYF. CDR3 DNA: TGTGCCAGCAGCTTAGGGAGGACTAGCGGGGGTGAGCAGTACTTC.

In this sample, this clonotype turned up many times. This chain joins TRBV12-3 or TRBV12-4 and TRBJ2-7; 12 bases align to TRBD2. The junction had 8 bases not matched to a gene; V was cut back by 4 bases and J by 7 bases. The CDR3 sequence is 15 residues long. CDR3 DNA: TGTGCCAGCAGTTACGAGGGACTAGCGGGCAGAGAGCAGTACTTC. Its protein product is CASSYEGLAGREQYF.

With regard to this clonotype: A read error may explain this, as a much larger clone is one base away. The genes are TRBV6-1 and TRBJ1-2; D unclear. V lost 6 bases and J 5 bases, leaving 13 bases between the germline ends. The CDR3 extends over 13 amino acids. CDR1 and CDR2 from the germline V gene are MNHNS and SASEGT. The CDR3 loop is CASRRRARYGYTF. The CDR3, as DNA: TGTGCCAGCAGGCGGAGGGCGCGGTATGGCTACACCTTC.

The V and J genes are TRBV30 and TRBJ2-5; a weak D match, TRBD2 (6 bases). Germline loops: CDR1 GTSNPN, CDR2 SVGIG (reference sequence). The CDR3 is 16 amino acids. The ends were cut back, 2 bases at V and 0 bases at J, with 16 bases in the middle. CDR3 loop: CAWSPGTWGDQETQYF. The CDR3 DNA reads TGTGCCTGGAGTCCCGGGACTTGGGGGGACCAAGAGACCCAGTACTTC. The full variable domain, rest sourced from reference TRBV30 and TRBJ2-5, is SQTIHQWPATLVQPVGSPLSLECTVEGTSNPNLYWYRQAAGRGLQLLFYSVGIGQISSEVPQNLSASRPQDRQFILSSKKLLLSDSGFYLCAWSPGTWGDQETQYFGPGTRLLVL.

In this sample, this clonotype turned up many times. The gene calls are TRBV6-2 or TRBV6-3 and TRBJ2-2, with 9 bases that match TRBD2. The junction had 11 bases not matched to a gene; V was cut back by 4 bases and J by 2 bases. The CDR3 spans 18 residues. Germline loops: CDR1 MNHEY, CDR2 SVGEGT. Here the CDR3 reads CASSWAGVAGVNTGELFF. In DNA, the CDR3 is TGTGCCAGCAGTTGGGCCGGGGTAGCGGGAGTTAACACCGGGGAGCTGTTTTTT.

This clonotype was seen only a few times. The junction and the germline gene differ at one end; a read error may be behind it. This rearrangement joins TRBV12-3 or TRBV12-4 to TRBJ1-2; weak D call: TRBD1 (5 bases). This CDR3 is 15 amino acids long. The CDR3 region has the DNA TGTGCCAGCAGATTAGCGGGAGGGACGGGAGAGGGCTACACCTTC. As protein: CASRLAGGTGEGYTF.

This clonotype was counted between two and nine times. One end of the junction is discordant with germline, which a read error may explain. The chain is built from TRBV28 and TRBJ1-5; TRBD1 matches 7 bases. Gene TRBJ2-3 matches the end of the DNA better, so the J call may be wrong. Looked up from germline, CDR1 is MDHEN and CDR2 is SYDVKM. The CDR3 contains 17 residues. CDR3 nucleotides: TGTGCCAGCAGCTTATGGCCCCCAAAGACAGGGAGTCAGCCCCAGTATTTT. Translated, it gives CASSLWPPKTGSQPQYF.

Many counts were recorded for this clonotype. V is TRBV11-2 and J is TRBJ2-4, with 14 bases lining up with TRBD2. Germline values: CDR1 SGHAT, CDR2 FQNNGV. This CDR3 comprises 19 residues. V was clipped by 7 bases and J by 1 base; unmatched bases: 12. CDR3 region: CASTSGLAGVEEAKNIQYF. CDR3 DNA sequence: TGTGCCAGCACCTCGGGACTAGCGGGAGTCGAGGAGGCCAAAAACATTCAGTACTTC.

This clonotype came up many times. The genes are TRBV18 and TRBJ1-3, with a weak D call TRBD1 (5 bases). This CDR3 has 15 amino acids. V shed 3 bases and J shed 3 bases, with 12 bases lying between them. Germline V lookup: CDR1 KGHSH, CDR2 LQKENI. CDR3 DNA sequence: TGTGCCAGCTCACCCGGGACCGGTGGTGGAAACACCATATATTTT. This sequence encodes CASSPGTGGGNTIYF.

Ten or more counts support this clonotype. This chain connects TRBV6-4 to TRBJ1-5; TRBD1 aligns across 12 bases. The junction had 9 bases not matched to a gene; V was cut back by 5 bases and J by 4 bases. CDR3 length equals 17 residues. Germline-derived CDR1 and CDR2 are MRHNA and SNTAGT. CDR3 sequence (DNA): TGTGCCAGCAGTCACCCTGGGACAGGGGGCACGAATCAGCCCCAGCATTTT. It is translated as CASSHPGTGGTNQPQHF.

This clonotype was seen repeatedly, ten times or more. The chain is built from TRBV6-4 and TRBJ2-6; the D gene is possibly TRBD1 (5 bases). The V end was cut by 7 bases, the J end by 0 bases, with 16 bases between. Germline V CDR1 and CDR2: MRHNA, SNTAGT. The CDR3 sequence is 17 residues long. The CDR3 region is CASTQRRQTSGANVLTF. For the CDR3, the DNA is TGTGCCAGCACCCAACGCAGACAGACCTCTGGGGCCAACGTCCTGACTTTC.